This TCR beta chain was sequenced during a study of shared clonotypes between healthy human individuals. Looking at the study overall: Donors consisted of two women and three men between 18 and 49.

Memory CD4+ cells were the fraction left after CD45RA+ naive selection. Libraries were prepared by immunoSEQ multiplex PCR; TCRdb keeps only in-frame clonotypes and omits some of them. Of just over 2,000,000 clones in the sample, 95% were seen once. The CDR3 is 15 residues long. Germline V gene sequence: CDR1 MDHEN, CDR2 SYDVKM. V shed 6 bases and J shed 0 bases, with 11 bases lying between them. The chain recombines TRBV28 with TRBJ2-2; possibly TRBD2 for D (6 bases). The specimen sequenced was naive CD4+ T cells sorted from blood. This sample's subset: CD45RA+ positively selected. The receptor was derived from a man between 18 and 29 years old in good health. The CDR3 DNA is TGTGCCAGCAGGTCCGGGACTCCGAACACCGGGGAGCTGTTTTTT. This translates into CASRSGTPNTGELFF.